This entry describes one T cell receptor beta chain. Its antigen is unidentified. This sample stems from a study of T cell responses to AZD1222 COVID-19 vaccine. Notes on the study in general: Repertoire sampling was restricted to post-peak T cell response timepoints. Dominant CD4 TCR responses targeted spike regions 160-218 and 743-854. Baseline antibody screening turned up just 6 or 7 seropositive AZD1222 recipients. The donor cohort was predominantly white British with a female majority, and clonal diversity may have been underestimated.

The method was immunoSEQ multiplex PCR; TCRdb's version includes in-frame clones alone and lacks a portion of them. The sample carries 95,000 to 150,000 clones, about 92% recorded once. The CDR3 totals 16 residues. In germline, CDR1 is MDHEN, CDR2 SYDVKM. Trimming took 3 bases from V and 0 from J, leaving 11 bases between them. This receptor was obtained from an adult in good health. The material was peripheral blood, obtained on day 0 of AZD1222 vaccination. The rearrangement joins TRBV28 to TRBJ1-4; no clear D. The CDR3 DNA reads as TGTGCCAGCAGTTTGGAGGGCGAAGCAACTAATGAAAAACTGTTTTTT. Its translation: CASSLEGEATNEKLFF.